These T cell receptor beta chains were read from a single sample in a study of T cells in Graves' hyperthyroidism and ophthalmopathy. TCRdb independently ran MiXCR on the multiplex PCR reads; one entry per CDR3 protein. Found here are hundreds of thousands of distinct CDR3 sequences, approximately 14% of them singletons; the top ten hold more than 8.5%. Sequencing was performed on blood. The receptor source for this set is a woman younger than 35 with Graves' hyperthyroidism. Both conserved end residues are part of each CDR3. D genes are given only for firm matches. Size is stated for part of the rows, as once, few or many counts, or as a class when the clone is expanded.

size: NA
D: NA
V: TRBV7-6
J: TRBJ2-3
DNA: TGTACCAGCAGCACGTCCATCGGTAGCACAGATACGCAGTATTTT
CDR3: CTSSTSIGSTDTQYF

size: NA
D: TRBD2
V: TRBV6-1
J: TRBJ2-3
DNA: TGTGCCAGCAGGTCCACTAGCGGCCTCACAGATACGCAGTATTTT
CDR3: CASRSTSGLTDTQYF

size: many
D: NA
V: TRBV7-3
J: TRBJ2-1
DNA: TGTGCCAGCAGCCACCTCAGGGGACAGGATGACGGGAGGGGAGAGGATGAGCAGTTCTTC
CDR3: CASSHLRGQDDGRGEDEQFF

size: many
D: NA
V: TRBV7-9
J: TRBJ1-2
DNA: TGTGCCAGCAGCTTAGTGGCGGGAAACTATGGCTACACCTTC
CDR3: CASSLVAGNYGYTF

size: few
D: NA
V: TRBV5-6
J: TRBJ2-7
DNA: TGTGCCAGCAGCCCATCGGAACAGGGCCTTCACTACGAGCAGTACTTC
CDR3: CASSPSEQGLHYEQYF

size: many
D: TRBD1
V: TRBV24-1
J: TRBJ2-5
DNA: TGTGCCACCAGTGACAGGACAGGGCAAGAGACCCAGTACTTC
CDR3: CATSDRTGQETQYF

size: many
D: NA
V: TRBV18
J: TRBJ2-1
DNA: TGTGCCAGCTCAGCTTTACAAGAGTCCTACAATGAGCAGTTCTTC
CDR3: CASSALQESYNEQFF

size: NA
D: TRBD1
V: TRBV19
J: TRBJ1-4
DNA: TGTGCCAGTATGGATGGGACAGGGGATGAAAAACTGTTTTTT
CDR3: CASMDGTGDEKLFF

size: many
D: TRBD1
V: TRBV18
J: TRBJ1-1
DNA: TGTGCCAGCTCAACCGGACAGGGTCACACTGAAGCTTTCTTT
CDR3: CASSTGQGHTEAFF

size: few
D: NA
V: TRBV3-1
J: TRBJ1-4
DNA: TGTGCCAGCGGCCAGTGGGGGAAGGAAAAACTGTTTTTT
CDR3: CASGQWGKEKLFF

size: many
D: NA
V: TRBV7-8
J: TRBJ2-7
DNA: TGTGCCAGCAGCCCCACAGGGATGACTCTCGGCGAGCAGTACTTC
CDR3: CASSPTGMTLGEQYF

size: few
D: NA
V: TRBV7-3
J: TRBJ1-2
DNA: TGTGCCAGCAGCTCCAGGGACAAAGCTAACTATGGCTACACCTTC
CDR3: CASSSRDKANYGYTF

size: many
D: NA
V: TRBV11-1
J: TRBJ1-1
DNA: TGTGCCAGCGGTAGAGGGGATTCGGCGCTGAACACTGAAGCTTTCTTT
CDR3: CASGRGDSALNTEAFF

size: NA
D: NA
V: TRBV7-8
J: TRBJ1-1
DNA: TGTGCCAGCAGCTCAACGACCCGGACGGTAGGGAACACTGAAGCTTTCTTT
CDR3: CASSSTTRTVGNTEAFF

size: few
D: NA
V: TRBV7-9
J: TRBJ2-2
DNA: TGTGCCAGCCCCTTGCGATCGAGCGGAGAGAGCACCGGGGAGCTGTTTTTT
CDR3: CASPLRSSGESTGELFF

size: NA
D: NA
V: TRBV29-1
J: TRBJ2-7
DNA: TGCAGCGTTGCAGCAGGGACCAATTACGAGCAGTACTTC
CDR3: CSVAAGTNYEQYF

size: many
D: NA
V: TRBV28
J: TRBJ1-2
DNA: TGTGCCAGCAGCTTTGAGACAGGCAGGCATGGCTACACCTTC
CDR3: CASSFETGRHGYTF

size: many
D: NA
V: TRBV7-9
J: TRBJ2-1
DNA: TGTGCCAGCAGCTTAGTGGGATCGGTAGGTGAGCAGTTCTTC
CDR3: CASSLVGSVGEQFF

size: NA
D: NA
V: TRBV30
J: TRBJ1-2
DNA: TGTGCCTGGAGTGTTCTCAGGGTTGGCTACACCTTC
CDR3: CAWSVLRVGYTF

size: many
D: TRBD2
V: TRBV7-2
J: TRBJ2-1
DNA: TGTGCCAGCAGGTTACTCGCCGGGACTAGCGTCCACAATGAGCAGTTCTTC
CDR3: CASRLLAGTSVHNEQFF

size: many
D: NA
V: TRBV6-1
J: TRBJ1-5
DNA: TGTGCCAGCAGTCAAGAGTGGAGGATGAAGAATAGCAATCAGCCCCAGCATTTT
CDR3: CASSQEWRMKNSNQPQHF

size: many
D: TRBD2
V: TRBV2
J: TRBJ2-7
DNA: TGTGCCAGCAGAGCGGGGACTAGCGGGACGTTACAGCAGTACTTC
CDR3: CASRAGTSGTLQQYF

size: few
D: NA
V: TRBV11-3
J: TRBJ2-5
DNA: TGTGCCAGCAGCTATCACGGGCAAGAGACCCAGTACTTC
CDR3: CASSYHGQETQYF

size: NA
D: TRBD2
V: TRBV11-3
J: TRBJ2-7
DNA: TGTGCCAGCAGCTTCGACTACGGACTAGCCATATACGAGCAGTACTTC
CDR3: CASSFDYGLAIYEQYF

size: many
D: TRBD2
V: TRBV28
J: TRBJ2-1
DNA: TGTGCCAGCAGCCCCAGCGGGACGGCCTACAATGAGCAGTTCTTC
CDR3: CASSPSGTAYNEQFF

size: few
D: NA
V: TRBV5-4
J: TRBJ1-5
DNA: TGTGCCAGCAGCTTTAGCCTGGGCAGGGGAAGGAATCAGCCCCAGCATTTT
CDR3: CASSFSLGRGRNQPQHF

size: many
D: NA
V: TRBV2
J: TRBJ2-7
DNA: TGTGCCAGCAGTGAAGGAATCTACGAGCAGTACTTC
CDR3: CASSEGIYEQYF

size: many
D: NA
V: TRBV6-2/TRBV6-3
J: TRBJ2-7
DNA: TGTGCCAGCACCGTACAGGGATTTTACGAGCAGTACTTC
CDR3: CASTVQGFYEQYF

size: few
D: NA
V: TRBV7-2
J: TRBJ1-4
DNA: TGTGCCAGCAGCTTAGCGGGAGGAGCCATGGGTGAAAAACTGTTTTTT
CDR3: CASSLAGGAMGEKLFF

size: few
D: NA
V: TRBV5-6
J: TRBJ2-1
DNA: TGTGCCAGCAGCTTTGTGTGGACGACCTCCTACAATGAGCAGTTCTTC
CDR3: CASSFVWTTSYNEQFF

size: many
D: TRBD2
V: TRBV11-2
J: TRBJ2-7
DNA: TGTGCCAGCAGCCCCCTCAGACCTCTTCGACTAGCGGGGCCCCTAGGGAACGAGCAGTACTTC
CDR3: CASSPLRPLRLAGPLGNEQYF

size: many
D: TRBD1
V: TRBV5-1
J: TRBJ2-1
DNA: TGCGCCAGCAGCAGGACAGGGGGCCTCAATGAGCAGTTCTTC
CDR3: CASSRTGGLNEQFF

size: many
D: TRBD2
V: TRBV7-9
J: TRBJ2-1
DNA: TGTGCCAGCAGCTTAGTCCCCGGCAGACTAGCGGGCTACTACAATGAGCAGTTCTTC
CDR3: CASSLVPGRLAGYYNEQFF

size: few
D: NA
V: TRBV5-1
J: TRBJ2-7
DNA: TGCGCCAGCAGCTTGGAGGAGGCCAAGCAGTACTTC
CDR3: CASSLEEAKQYF

size: NA
D: NA
V: TRBV29-1
J: TRBJ1-1
DNA: TGCAGCACCTGGAGTCCGGGGACTGAAGCTTTCTTT
CDR3: CSTWSPGTEAFF

size: many
D: NA
V: TRBV12-3/TRBV12-4
J: TRBJ2-7
DNA: TGTGCCAGCAGTTTGATGGGGGGTTTGGCCTACGAGCAGTACTTC
CDR3: CASSLMGGLAYEQYF

size: NA
D: NA
V: TRBV6-5
J: TRBJ2-2
DNA: TGTGCCAGCAGTTACTCGATCGATGACACCGGGGAGCTGTTTTTT
CDR3: CASSYSIDDTGELFF

size: many
D: NA
V: TRBV2
J: TRBJ2-5
DNA: TGTGCCAGCAGCCTAGGGGGGAAGTCGGAGACCCAGTACTTC
CDR3: CASSLGGKSETQYF

size: many
D: NA
V: TRBV27
J: TRBJ1-6
DNA: TGTGCCAGCAGTTTAGGGGATTGCAAATCACCCCTCCACTTT
CDR3: CASSLGDCKSPLHF

size: NA
D: TRBD2
V: TRBV14
J: TRBJ2-3
DNA: TGTGCCAGCAGCCATTCCAGAACTAGCGACACAGATACGCAGTATTTT
CDR3: CASSHSRTSDTDTQYF

size: NA
D: NA
V: TRBV7-6
J: TRBJ2-2
DNA: TGTGCCAGCAGCTCCTATGGGGGCGCGGTAGCCGGGGAGCTGTTTTTT
CDR3: CASSSYGGAVAGELFF

size: many
D: NA
V: TRBV10-3
J: TRBJ2-3
DNA: TGTGCCATCAGTGAGTCACGGGAGACGGCATCTTCAGATACGCAGTATTTT
CDR3: CAISESRETASSDTQYF

size: many
D: NA
V: TRBV30
J: TRBJ2-7
DNA: TGTGCCTGGAGTGCGACAGGCCCTGGGGAGCAGTACTTC
CDR3: CAWSATGPGEQYF

size: many
D: TRBD1
V: TRBV3-1
J: TRBJ1-2
DNA: TGTGCCAGCAGTCGGACAGGGACGGGCGGCTACACCTTC
CDR3: CASSRTGTGGYTF

size: many
D: NA
V: TRBV11-2
J: TRBJ2-1
DNA: TGTGCCAGCAGCCCCACCCGATACTACAATGAGCAGTTCTTC
CDR3: CASSPTRYYNEQFF

size: many
D: NA
V: TRBV5-1
J: TRBJ1-1
DNA: TGCGCCAGCAGCCCCATATCGAAGGGGTTCGGCGCTGAAGCTTTCTTT
CDR3: CASSPISKGFGAEAFF

size: many
D: NA
V: TRBV7-9
J: TRBJ2-7
DNA: TGTGCCAGCAGCTTAGACGCTGGCGAGCAGTACTTC
CDR3: CASSLDAGEQYF